The 18 T cell receptor beta chains below were found in one sample sequenced in a study of early T cells in non-severe SARS-CoV-2 infection (dated by TCRdb to the early 2020s). Preparation of the library involved 5' RACE. The sample was run on a NextSeq 500. The public reads were reanalyzed by TCRdb: fastp trimming at Q25, MiXCR alignment, in-frame beta chains only. Every distinct CDR3 protein forms one entry, paired with its most common genes and DNA. The sample includes 64,000 or so distinct CDR3 sequences, with roughly 12% observed a single time. Over 1.1% of the sample rests with the top ten. Sequencing used whole blood, obtained at baseline. The receptors derive from an adult who was a healthcare worker with PCR-confirmed SARS-CoV-2 infection or an uninfected control (not recorded which).

This clonotype was picked up many times. The chain carries TRBV7-2 and TRBJ2-1; D not resolved. CDR1 and CDR2 from the germline V gene are SGHTA and FQGNSA. The V and J ends lost 1 base and 6 bases respectively, with 4 bases between them. This CDR3 contains 12 residues. CDR3 DNA: TGTGCCAGCAGCTTAGGAACCAATGAGCAGTTCTTC. Translating it yields CASSLGTNEQFF.

This chain joins TRBV2 and TRBJ2-7, with 14 bases fitting TRBD2. This CDR3 region has 19 residues. V trimming: 3 bases; J trimming: 1 base; junction bases outside the gene matches: 11. Germline assignment: CDR1 SNHLY and CDR2 FYNNEI. The CDR3 nucleotides are TGTGCCAGCAGTGACACCACCGGGACTAGCGGGAGCTTTTCCTACGAGCAGTACTTC. Protein product: CASSDTTGTSGSFSYEQYF.

The sample holds a few counts of this clonotype. This chain links TRBV13 with TRBJ2-3; 9 bases line up with TRBD2. The V gene's germline CDR1 is PRHDT and CDR2 FYEKMQ (reference sequence). The J segment lost 0 bases and the V segment lost 2 bases, leaving 3 bases of the junction unmatched. This CDR3 is 16 amino acids long. The chain's CDR3 is CASSLLTSGSTDTQYF. The CDR3 coding sequence is TGTGCCAGCAGCTTACTGACTAGCGGAAGCACAGATACGCAGTATTTT.

This clonotype was detected only a few times. The chain combines TRBV7-2 with TRBJ1-5; unclear D gene. The germline CDR1 and CDR2 sequences are SGHTA and FQGNSA. The CDR3 consists of 13 residues. V lost 5 bases, J lost 1 base, and 6 bases lay in between. CDR3 DNA sequence: TGTGCCAGCAGCCAGAAAAGCAATCAGCCCCAGCATTTT. The encoded protein is CASSQKSNQPQHF.

This clonotype was seen only a few times. The chain combines TRBV6-2 or TRBV6-3 with TRBJ2-1; D tentatively reads TRBD1 or TRBD2 (6 bases each). Deletions cut 7 bases from V and 10 bases from J, with 17 bases between. The CDR3 consists of 13 residues. The germline gives CDR1 MNHEY, CDR2 SVGEGT. In DNA, the CDR3 is TGTGCCAGCAATTTCGCTAGGGGGGTCGAGCAGTTCTTC. Its translation is CASNFARGVEQFF.

The rearrangement links TRBV9 to TRBJ2-7; D is perhaps TRBD2 (6 bases). V lost 4 bases and J lost 6, with 14 bases in between. CDR1 and CDR2 (germline): SGDLS, YYNGEE. The CDR3 has 13 amino acids. The CDR3 protein is CASSTRRAGEQYF. Here the CDR3 DNA reads TGTGCCAGCAGCACCCGGAGGGCCGGCGAGCAGTACTTC.

There are a few counts of this clonotype. V is TRBV6-2 or TRBV6-3 and J is TRBJ1-2; D remains unclear. Trimming pared 2 bases from V and 11 bases from J, leaving 12 bases between. The CDR3 covers 12 residues. Germline-derived CDR1 and CDR2 are MNHEY and SVGEGT. Here the CDR3 DNA reads TGTGCCAGCAGTTACGACACGAGCCTTTACACCTTC. It translates to CASSYDTSLYTF.

This clonotype has at least ten counts. This chain uses TRBV18 with TRBJ2-1, with 11 bases identical to TRBD1. From germline, CDR1 is KGHSH and CDR2 LQKENI. The CDR3 is 15 amino acids. With 2 bases clipped from V and 5 bases from J, the junction kept 2 bases outside the gene matches. CDR3 protein: CASSPWTGGNNEQFF. The CDR3 region has the DNA TGTGCCAGCTCACCATGGACAGGGGGCAACAATGAGCAGTTCTTC. The variable domain in full, with the rest retrieved from reference TRBV18 and TRBJ2-1, is NAGVMQNPRHLVRRRGQEARLRCSPMKGHSHVYWYRQLPEEGLKFMVYLQKENIIDESGMPKERFSAEFPKEGPSILRIQQVVRGDSAAYFCASSPWTGGNNEQFFGPGTRLTVL.

This clonotype was counted between two and nine times. The genes are TRBV7-9 and TRBJ2-2; D not resolved. Trimming took 5 bases from V and 0 from J, leaving 10 bases between them. The CDR3 has 15 residues. Germline V gives CDR1 SEHNR, CDR2 FQNEAQ (reference sequence). The CDR3 DNA sequence: TGTGCCAGCAGCCAGACGATCGCGAACACCGGGGAGCTGTTTTTT. It specifies CASSQTIANTGELFF.

This clonotype was observed a handful of times. DNA of the CDR3: TGTGCCATCAGTCAAAGGACAGTCGCCGAGACCTACGAGCAGTACTTC. Protein: CAISQRTVAETYEQYF. The rearrangement links TRBV10-3 to TRBJ2-7; D might be TRBD1 (6 bases). Germline V gene sequence: CDR1 ENHRY, CDR2 SYGVKD. The length of the CDR3 is 16 residues. Trimming cost V 5 bases and J 2 bases, with 19 bases left between them.

CDR3 sequence reads: CASRRDRRYTIYF. The CDR3 DNA sequence: TGTGCCAGCAGGAGGGACAGGCGTTACACCATATATTTT. V is TRBV28 and J is TRBJ1-3; 8 bases match TRBD1. After removal of 6 bases from V and 8 bases from J, the junction contained 6 bases not matched to a gene. The CDR3 is 13 amino acids. Germline V gives CDR1 MDHEN, CDR2 SYDVKM.

This clonotype was recorded a few times. The V gene is TRBV20-1, the J gene TRBJ1-1; D perhaps matches TRBD1 (5 bases). This CDR3 contains 14 residues. Germline CDR1 reads DFQATT; CDR2 reads SNEGSKA (reference sequence). V was clipped by 2 bases and J by 4 bases, with 14 bases between them. CDR3 amino acids: CSARNSAGGTEAFF. The DNA of the CDR3 is TGCAGTGCTAGAAATTCCGCGGGGGGCACTGAAGCTTTCTTT.

This clonotype was seen repeatedly, ten times or more. The chain is built from TRBV6-5 and TRBJ1-2; TRBD1 matches 9 bases. The germline gives CDR1 MNHEY, CDR2 SVGAGI. The CDR3 covers 15 residues. Trimming took 6 bases from V and 4 from J; bases not matched to a gene: 9. CDR3 nucleotide sequence: TGTGCCAGCAGCTACGACTGGACAGGGGCCTATGGCTACACCTTC. Its translation is CASSYDWTGAYGYTF.

This clonotype has only a few counts. This chain joins TRBV12-5 and TRBJ1-2, with a possible D match to TRBD1 (6 bases). Germline V CDR1 and CDR2: LGHNT, FRNRAP. V dropped 6 bases and J dropped 4 bases, with 12 bases sitting between them. The CDR3 loop spans 13 amino acids. The CDR3 coding sequence is TGTGCTAGTGGACACGGACAGACCTATGGCTACACCTTC. Translation: CASGHGQTYGYTF.

This clonotype was counted at least ten times. This chain connects TRBV13 to TRBJ2-5; a weak D match, TRBD1 (7 bases). Trimming took 5 bases from V and 4 from J, leaving 17 bases between them. There are 15 residues in the CDR3. Germline loops: CDR1 PRHDT, CDR2 FYEKMQ (reference sequence). CDR3 in DNA: TGTGCCAGCAGCATTGCAGGGGGGTCGGCAGAGACCCAGTACTTC. Protein: CASSIAGGSAETQYF.

The chain combines TRBV7-8 with TRBJ2-3; D may match TRBD1 or TRBD2 (5 bases each). Looked up from germline, CDR1 is SGHVS and CDR2 is FQNEAQ. V gave up 6 bases and J gave up 4 bases, with 11 bases separating them. CDR3 length: 13 residues. The CDR3 here is CASSQLGADTQYF. Here the CDR3 DNA reads TGTGCCAGCAGTCAATTGGGGGCAGATACGCAGTATTTT.

This clonotype is labeled as medium-sized. V usage is TRBV7-8 and J usage is TRBJ2-5; 10 nucleotides agree with TRBD1. Germline CDR1 SGHVS, CDR2 FQNEAQ. After removal of 4 bases from V and 4 bases from J, the junction contained 9 bases not matched to a gene. The CDR3 extends over 16 amino acids. The CDR3: CASSSWGGQGRETQYF. CDR3 nucleotide sequence: TGTGCCAGCAGCTCCTGGGGGGGACAGGGGCGAGAGACCCAGTACTTC.

This clonotype was counted only a few times. The rearrangement joins TRBV18 to TRBJ2-6; 7 positions match TRBD1. The germline gives CDR1 KGHSH, CDR2 LQKENI. Trimming removed 1 base from V and 1 base from J; junction bases left unmatched: 7. The CDR3 runs to 18 residues. The CDR3, as DNA: TGTGCCAGCTCACCACTTTGGGACAGCTTATCTGGGGCCAACGTCCTGACTTTC. Its translation: CASSPLWDSLSGANVLTF.